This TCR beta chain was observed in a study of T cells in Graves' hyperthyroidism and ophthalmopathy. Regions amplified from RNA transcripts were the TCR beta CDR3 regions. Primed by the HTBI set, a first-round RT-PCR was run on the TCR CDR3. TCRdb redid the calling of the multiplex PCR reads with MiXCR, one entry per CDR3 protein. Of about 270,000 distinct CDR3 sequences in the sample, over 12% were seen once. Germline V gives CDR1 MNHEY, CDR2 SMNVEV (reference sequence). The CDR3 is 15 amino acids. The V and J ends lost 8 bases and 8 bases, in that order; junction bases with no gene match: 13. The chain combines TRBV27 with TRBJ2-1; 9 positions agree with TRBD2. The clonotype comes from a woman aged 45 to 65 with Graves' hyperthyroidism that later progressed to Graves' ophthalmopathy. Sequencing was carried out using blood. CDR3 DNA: TGTGCCAGCCGGCCACGGCTAGCGGGATTCGATGAGCAGTTCTTC. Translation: CASRPRLAGFDEQFF.